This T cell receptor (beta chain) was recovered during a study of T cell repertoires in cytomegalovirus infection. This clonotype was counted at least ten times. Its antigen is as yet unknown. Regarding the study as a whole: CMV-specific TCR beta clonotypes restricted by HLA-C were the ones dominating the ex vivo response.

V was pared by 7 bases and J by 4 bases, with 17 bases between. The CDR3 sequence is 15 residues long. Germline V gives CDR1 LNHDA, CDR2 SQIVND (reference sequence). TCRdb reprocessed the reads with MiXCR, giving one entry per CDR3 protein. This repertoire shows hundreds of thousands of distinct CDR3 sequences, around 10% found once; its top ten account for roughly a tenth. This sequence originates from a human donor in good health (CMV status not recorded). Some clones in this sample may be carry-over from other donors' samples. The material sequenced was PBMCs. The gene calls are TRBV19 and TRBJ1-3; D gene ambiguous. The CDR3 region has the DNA TGTGCCAGTACCCTGGATCTACTCTGGGGAAACACCATATATTTT. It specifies CASTLDLLWGNTIYF.